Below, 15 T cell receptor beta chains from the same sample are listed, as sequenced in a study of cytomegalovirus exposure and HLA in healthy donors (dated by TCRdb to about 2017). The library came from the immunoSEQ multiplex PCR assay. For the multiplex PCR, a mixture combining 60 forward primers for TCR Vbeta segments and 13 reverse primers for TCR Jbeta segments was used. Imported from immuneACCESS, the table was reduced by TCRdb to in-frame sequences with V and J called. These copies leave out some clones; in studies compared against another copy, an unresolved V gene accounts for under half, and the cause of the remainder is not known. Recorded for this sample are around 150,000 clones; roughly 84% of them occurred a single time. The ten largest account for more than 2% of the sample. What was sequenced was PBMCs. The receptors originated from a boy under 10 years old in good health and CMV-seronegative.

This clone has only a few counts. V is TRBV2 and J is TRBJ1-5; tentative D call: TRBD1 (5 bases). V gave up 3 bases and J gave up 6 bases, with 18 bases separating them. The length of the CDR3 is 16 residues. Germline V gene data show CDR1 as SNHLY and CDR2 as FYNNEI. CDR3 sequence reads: CASSDWGNGGIQPQHF. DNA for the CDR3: TGTGCCAGCAGTGACTGGGGGAACGGGGGGATTCAGCCCCAGCATTTT.

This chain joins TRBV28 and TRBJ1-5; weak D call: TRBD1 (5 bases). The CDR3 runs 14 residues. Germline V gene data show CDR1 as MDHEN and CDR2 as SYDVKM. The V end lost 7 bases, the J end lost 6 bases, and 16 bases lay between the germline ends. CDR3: CASISAGIPQPQHF. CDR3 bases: TGTGCCAGCATTTCCGCAGGGATTCCTCAGCCCCAGCATTTT.

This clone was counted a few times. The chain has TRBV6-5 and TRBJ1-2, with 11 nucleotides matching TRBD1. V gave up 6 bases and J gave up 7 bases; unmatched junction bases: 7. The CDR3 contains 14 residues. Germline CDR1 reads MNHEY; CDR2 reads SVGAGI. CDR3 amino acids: CASSRDRGTCGYTF. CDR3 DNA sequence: TGTGCCAGCAGCAGGGACAGGGGGACCTGTGGCTACACCTTC.

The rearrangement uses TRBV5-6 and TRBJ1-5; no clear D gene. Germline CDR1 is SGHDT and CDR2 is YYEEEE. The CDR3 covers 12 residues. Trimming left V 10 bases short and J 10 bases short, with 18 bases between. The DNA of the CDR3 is TGTGCCTCCCATCGATTGGTGGGCCCCCAGCATTTT. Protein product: CASHRLVGPQHF.

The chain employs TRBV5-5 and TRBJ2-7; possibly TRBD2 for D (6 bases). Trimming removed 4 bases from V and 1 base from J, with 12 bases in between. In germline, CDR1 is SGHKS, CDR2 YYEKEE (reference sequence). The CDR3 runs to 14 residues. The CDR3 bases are TGTGCCAGCAGCCCTCGACTAGTTTCCTACGAGCAGTACTTC. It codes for CASSPRLVSYEQYF.

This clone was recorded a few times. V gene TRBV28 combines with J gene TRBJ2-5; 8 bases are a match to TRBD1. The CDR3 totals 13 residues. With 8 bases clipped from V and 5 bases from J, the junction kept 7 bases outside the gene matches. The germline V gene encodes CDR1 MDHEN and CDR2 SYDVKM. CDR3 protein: CASRQGSVETQYF. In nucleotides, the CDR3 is TGTGCCAGCCGACAGGGGTCGGTTGAGACCCAGTACTTC.

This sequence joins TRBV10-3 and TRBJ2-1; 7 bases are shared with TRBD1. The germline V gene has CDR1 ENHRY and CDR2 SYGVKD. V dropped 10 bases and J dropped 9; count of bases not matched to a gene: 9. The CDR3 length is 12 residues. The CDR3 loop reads CATKTGVGEQFF. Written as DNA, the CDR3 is TGTGCCACAAAAACAGGGGTCGGTGAGCAGTTCTTC.

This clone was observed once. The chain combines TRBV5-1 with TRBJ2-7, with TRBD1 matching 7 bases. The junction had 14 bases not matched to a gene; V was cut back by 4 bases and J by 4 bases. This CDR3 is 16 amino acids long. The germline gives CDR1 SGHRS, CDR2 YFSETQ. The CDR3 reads CASSPRGTGAPYEQYF. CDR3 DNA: TGCGCCAGCAGCCCAAGGGGTACAGGGGCCCCTTACGAGCAGTACTTC.

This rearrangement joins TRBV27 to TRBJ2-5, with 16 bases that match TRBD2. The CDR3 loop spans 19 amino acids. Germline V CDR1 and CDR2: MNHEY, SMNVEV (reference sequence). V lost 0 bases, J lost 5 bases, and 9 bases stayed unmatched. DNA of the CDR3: TGTGCCAGCAGTTTATCAATCGGGACTAGCGGGAGGGACCGGGAGACCCAGTACTTC. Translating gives CASSLSIGTSGRDRETQYF.

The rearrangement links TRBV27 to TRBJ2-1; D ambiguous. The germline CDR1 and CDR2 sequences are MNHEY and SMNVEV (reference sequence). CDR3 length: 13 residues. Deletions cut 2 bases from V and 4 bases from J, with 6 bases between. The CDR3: CASSLRVYNEQFF. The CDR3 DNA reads TGTGCCAGCAGTTTACGGGTTTACAATGAGCAGTTCTTC.

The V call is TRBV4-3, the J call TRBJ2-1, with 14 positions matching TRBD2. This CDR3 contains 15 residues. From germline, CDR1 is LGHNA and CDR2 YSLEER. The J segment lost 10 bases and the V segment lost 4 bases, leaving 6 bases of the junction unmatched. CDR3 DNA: TGCGCCAGCAGCCCCGGGACTAGCGGGAGTTGGGAGCAGTTCTTC. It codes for CASSPGTSGSWEQFF.

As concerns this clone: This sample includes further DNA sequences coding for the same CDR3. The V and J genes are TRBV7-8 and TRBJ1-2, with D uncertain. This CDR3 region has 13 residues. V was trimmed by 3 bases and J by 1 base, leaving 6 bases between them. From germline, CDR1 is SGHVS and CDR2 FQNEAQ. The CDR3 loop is CASSFFRNYGYTF. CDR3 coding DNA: TGTGCCAGCAGCTTTTTCCGTAACTATGGCTACACCTTC.

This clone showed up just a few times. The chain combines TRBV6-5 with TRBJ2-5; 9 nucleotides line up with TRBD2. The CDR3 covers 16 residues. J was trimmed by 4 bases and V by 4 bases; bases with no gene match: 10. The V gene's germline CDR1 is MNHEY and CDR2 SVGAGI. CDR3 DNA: TGTGCCAGCAGTTTGGGACTAGCCGCCGATGGAGAGACCCAGTACTTC. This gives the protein CASSLGLAADGETQYF.

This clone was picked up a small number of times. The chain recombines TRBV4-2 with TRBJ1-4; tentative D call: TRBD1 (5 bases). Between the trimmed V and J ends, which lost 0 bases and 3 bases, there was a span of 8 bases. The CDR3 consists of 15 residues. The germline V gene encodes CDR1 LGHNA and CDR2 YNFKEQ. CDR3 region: CASSQDEGANEKLFF. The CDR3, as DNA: TGTGCCAGCAGCCAAGATGAAGGGGCTAATGAAAAACTGTTTTTT.

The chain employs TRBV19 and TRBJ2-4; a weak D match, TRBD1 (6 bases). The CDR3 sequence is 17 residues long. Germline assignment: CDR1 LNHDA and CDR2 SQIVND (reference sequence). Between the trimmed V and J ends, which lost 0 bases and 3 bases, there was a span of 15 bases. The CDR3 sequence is CASSIDGTGMGKNIQYF. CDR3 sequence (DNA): TGTGCCAGTAGTATAGATGGTACAGGGATGGGCAAAAACATTCAGTACTTC. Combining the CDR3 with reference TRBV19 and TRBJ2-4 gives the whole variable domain DGGITQSPKYLFRKEGQNVTLSCEQNLNHDAMYWYRQDPGQGLRLIYYSQIVNDFQKGDIAEGYSVSREKKESFPLTVTSAQKNPTAFYLCASSIDGTGMGKNIQYFGAGTRLSVL.